Listed below are T cell receptor beta chains from one sample, sequenced in a study of molecular identifiers for immune sequencing clone quantification. TCRdb ran MiXCR on the PCR reads and lists one entry per CDR3 protein. The table shows 65,000 to 70,000 distinct CDR3 sequences, with 15% to 20% occurring only once. The sample was naive CD8+ T cells from blood, with Jurkat cell RNA spiked in. The source of these receptors is a human donor in good health. Some libraries in this study had Jurkat cell RNA spiked in. The CDR3 runs from the conserved cysteine through the conserved F or W. D genes are given only for firm matches. Some rows mark clone size as missing; the rest say once, few, many or name a class of expanded clone.

v_gene: TRBV5-1; abundance: few; j_gene: TRBJ2-1; len: 15; d_gene: -; CDR3aa: CASSLVADLYNEQFF; CDR3nt: TGCGCCAGCAGCTTGGTAGCGGACCTCTACAATGAGCAGTTCTTC
v_gene: TRBV28; abundance: many; j_gene: TRBJ1-1; len: 14; d_gene: -; CDR3aa: CASSFEGLGTEAFF; CDR3nt: TGTGCCAGCAGTTTCGAGGGCTTGGGCACTGAAGCTTTCTTT
v_gene: TRBV4-1; abundance: many; j_gene: TRBJ2-1; len: 15; d_gene: -; CDR3aa: CASSPPGGSYNEQFF; CDR3nt: TGCGCCAGCAGCCCCCCGGGCGGGTCCTACAATGAGCAGTTCTTC
v_gene: TRBV11-3; abundance: many; j_gene: TRBJ2-1; len: 15; d_gene: TRBD1; CDR3aa: CASSSTGEGYNEQFF; CDR3nt: TGTGCCAGCAGCTCAACAGGGGAAGGTTACAATGAGCAGTTCTTC
v_gene: TRBV7-2; abundance: many; j_gene: TRBJ2-7; len: 15; d_gene: -; CDR3aa: CASSLEVAGWYEQYF; CDR3nt: TGTGCCAGCAGCTTAGAGGTAGCCGGGTGGTACGAGCAGTACTTC
v_gene: TRBV10-3; abundance: -; j_gene: TRBJ2-7; len: 13; d_gene: -; CDR3aa: CAISEGIPYEQYF; CDR3nt: TGTGCCATCAGTGAAGGGATCCCCTACGAGCAGTACTTC
v_gene: TRBV4-1; abundance: -; j_gene: TRBJ2-7; len: 16; d_gene: TRBD2; CDR3aa: CASSQEGLAGTYEQYF; CDR3nt: TGCGCCAGCAGCCAAGAGGGGCTAGCGGGAACTTACGAGCAGTACTTC
v_gene: TRBV11-2; abundance: -; j_gene: TRBJ1-4; len: 14; d_gene: -; CDR3aa: CASSPRGGKEKLFF; CDR3nt: TGTGCCAGCAGCCCCCGGGGGGGTAAGGAAAAACTGTTTTTT
v_gene: TRBV5-1; abundance: many; j_gene: TRBJ2-7; len: 14; d_gene: -; CDR3aa: CASSSGISSYEQYF; CDR3nt: TGCGCCAGCAGTTCGGGGATAAGCTCCTACGAGCAGTACTTC
v_gene: TRBV19; abundance: many; j_gene: TRBJ1-4; len: 16; d_gene: -; CDR3aa: CASSDLVAPLGEKLFF; CDR3nt: TGTGCCAGTAGTGATTTGGTTGCGCCTCTTGGGGAAAAACTGTTTTTT
v_gene: TRBV4-1; abundance: many; j_gene: TRBJ1-1; len: 13; d_gene: -; CDR3aa: CASSQVGPNEAFF; CDR3nt: TGCGCCAGCAGCCAAGTCGGCCCCAACGAAGCTTTCTTT
v_gene: TRBV7-2; abundance: many; j_gene: TRBJ2-7; len: 16; d_gene: -; CDR3aa: CASSLEGVRGYYEQYF; CDR3nt: TGTGCCAGCAGCTTAGAGGGGGTCCGAGGTTACTACGAGCAGTACTTC
v_gene: TRBV7-9; abundance: many; j_gene: TRBJ2-7; len: 13; d_gene: -; CDR3aa: CASSPTGSYEQYF; CDR3nt: TGTGCCAGCAGCCCTACAGGGTCCTACGAGCAGTACTTC
v_gene: TRBV28; abundance: -; j_gene: TRBJ2-2; len: 11; d_gene: -; CDR3aa: CASSFTGGLFF; CDR3nt: TGTGCCAGCAGTTTTACCGGGGGGCTGTTTTTT
v_gene: TRBV28; abundance: many; j_gene: TRBJ2-5; len: 15; d_gene: -; CDR3aa: CASSSPLGSQETQYF; CDR3nt: TGTGCCAGCAGTTCCCCGTTAGGAAGTCAAGAGACCCAGTACTTC